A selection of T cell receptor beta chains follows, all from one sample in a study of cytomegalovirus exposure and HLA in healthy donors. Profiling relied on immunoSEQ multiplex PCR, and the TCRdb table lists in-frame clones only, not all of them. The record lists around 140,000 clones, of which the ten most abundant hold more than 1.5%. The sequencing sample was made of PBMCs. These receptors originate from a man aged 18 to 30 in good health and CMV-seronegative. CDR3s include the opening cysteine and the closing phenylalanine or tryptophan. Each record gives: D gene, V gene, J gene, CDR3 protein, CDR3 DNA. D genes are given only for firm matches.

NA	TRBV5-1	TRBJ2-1	CASTLRGSSNEQFF	TGCGCCAGCACCTTACGGGGGTCTAGCAATGAGCAGTTCTTC
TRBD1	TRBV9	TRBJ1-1	CASSITGVSTEAFF	TGTGCCAGCAGCATCACAGGGGTGAGCACTGAAGCTTTCTTT
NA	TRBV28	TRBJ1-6	CASSEKLSRSPLHF	TGTGCCAGCAGTGAAAAGTTATCGCGTTCACCCCTCCACTTT
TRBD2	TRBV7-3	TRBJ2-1	CASSLAGTSGNYNEQFF	TGTGCCAGCAGCCTCGCCGGGACTAGCGGTAACTACAATGAGCAGTTCTTC
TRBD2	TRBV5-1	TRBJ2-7	CASSVPGTSDYEQYF	TGCGCCAGCAGCGTACCCGGGACTAGCGACTACGAGCAGTACTTC
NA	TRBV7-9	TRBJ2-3	CASSLVVRADTQYF	TGTGCCAGCAGCTTAGTAGTGAGAGCAGATACGCAGTATTTT
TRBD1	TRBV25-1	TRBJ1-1	CASILTGGTEAFF	TGTGCCAGCATCCTCACAGGGGGGACTGAAGCTTTCTTT
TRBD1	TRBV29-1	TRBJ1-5	CSVAGTGKDQPQHF	TGCAGCGTCGCCGGGACAGGGAAGGATCAGCCCCAGCATTTT
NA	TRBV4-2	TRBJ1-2	CASSQDVRQTSDYLYTF	TGTGCCAGCAGCCAAGATGTGAGACAGACGAGCGATTACCTCTACACCTTC
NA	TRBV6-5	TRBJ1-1	CASSYSPGPSEAFF	TGTGCCAGCAGTTACTCTCCAGGGCCGTCTGAAGCTTTCTTT
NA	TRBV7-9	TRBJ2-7	CASSATPSRVYEQYF	TGTGCCAGCAGCGCGACTCCCTCGAGGGTCTACGAGCAGTACTTC
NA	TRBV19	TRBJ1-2	CASSTPGMVYGYTF	TGTGCCAGTAGTACCCCCGGGATGGTCTATGGCTACACCTTC
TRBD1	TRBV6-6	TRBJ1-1	CASSYKGGAEAEAFF	TGTGCCAGCAGTTACAAAGGGGGCGCAGAGGCTGAAGCTTTCTTT
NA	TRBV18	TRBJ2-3	CASSPPADTDTQYF	TGTGCCAGCTCACCACCGGCGGATACAGATACGCAGTATTTT
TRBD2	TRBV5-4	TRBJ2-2	CASSLGGGPAGELFF	TGTGCCAGCAGCTTGGGGGGAGGGCCGGCCGGGGAGCTGTTTTTT
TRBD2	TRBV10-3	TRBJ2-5	CAISRDKGTSGSLGRETQYF	TGTGCCATCAGCCGGGACAAAGGGACTAGCGGGAGCCTAGGGAGGGAGACCCAGTACTTC
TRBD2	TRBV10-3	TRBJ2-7	CAISESAGVAEQYF	TGTGCCATCAGTGAGTCGGCGGGAGTGGCCGAGCAGTACTTC
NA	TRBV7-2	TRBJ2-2	CASSQQGVYTGELFF	TGTGCCAGCAGCCAACAGGGTGTCTACACCGGGGAGCTGTTTTTT
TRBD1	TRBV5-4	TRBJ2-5	CASSSTGETQYF	TGTGCCAGCAGCTCGACAGGGGAGACCCAGTACTTC
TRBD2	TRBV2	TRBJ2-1	CASSEPAGGYNEQFF	TGTGCCAGCAGTGAGCCAGCGGGAGGATACAATGAGCAGTTCTTC
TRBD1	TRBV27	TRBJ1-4	CASSLLGQGARSLEKLFF	TGTGCCAGCAGTTTACTGGGACAGGGGGCGCGGAGCCTTGAAAAACTGTTTTTT
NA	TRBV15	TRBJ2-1	CATSRDRRSYNEQFF	TGTGCCACCAGCAGAGATAGGAGGAGCTACAATGAGCAGTTCTTC
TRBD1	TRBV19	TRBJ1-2	CASSPGTGYGYTF	TGTGCCAGTAGTCCCGGGACAGGATATGGCTACACCTTC
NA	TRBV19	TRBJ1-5	CASSITGRDQPQHF	TGTGCCAGTAGTATAACAGGGCGTGACCAGCCCCAGCATTTT
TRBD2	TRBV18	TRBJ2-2	CASSATSGGTNTGELFF	TGTGCCAGCTCGGCGACTAGCGGGGGAACGAACACCGGGGAGCTGTTTTTT
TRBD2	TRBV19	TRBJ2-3	CASSIEAGGLTDTQYF	TGTGCCAGTAGTATAGAGGCGGGAGGATTGACAGATACGCAGTATTTT
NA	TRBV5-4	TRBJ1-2	CASSLRSGKDYTF	TGTGCCAGCAGCTTGAGGTCAGGGAAGGACTACACCTTC
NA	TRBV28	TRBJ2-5	CASSLVGSLKTQYF	TGTGCCAGCAGTTTAGTTGGGAGTTTGAAGACCCAGTACTTC
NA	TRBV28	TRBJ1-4	CASSLSSGQGSVKLFF	TGTGCCAGCAGTTTAAGTTCAGGCCAGGGGAGTGTAAAACTGTTTTTT
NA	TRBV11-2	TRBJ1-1	CASSLRVNTEAFF	TGTGCCAGCAGCTTACGCGTGAACACTGAAGCTTTCTTT
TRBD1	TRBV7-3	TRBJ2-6	CASGTGTPGANVLTF	TGTGCCAGCGGGACAGGGACGCCTGGGGCCAACGTCCTGACTTTC
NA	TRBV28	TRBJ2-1	CASSPLTEGGRFDEQFF	TGTGCCAGCAGTCCCCTCACCGAGGGAGGAAGGTTCGATGAGCAGTTCTTC
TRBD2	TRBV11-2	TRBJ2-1	CASSLGIIAGGWEGFF	TGTGCCAGCAGCTTAGGGATTATAGCGGGGGGCTGGGAGGGGTTCTTC
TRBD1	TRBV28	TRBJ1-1	CASSPSGTGDTEAFF	TGTGCCAGCAGCCCATCCGGGACAGGGGACACTGAAGCTTTCTTT
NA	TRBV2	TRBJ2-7	CASSEFGGVLYEQYF	TGTGCCAGCAGTGAATTCGGCGGGGTATTGTACGAGCAGTACTTC
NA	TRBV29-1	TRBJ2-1	CSVVRAGSYNEQFF	TGCAGCGTTGTAAGGGCGGGGAGCTACAATGAGCAGTTCTTC
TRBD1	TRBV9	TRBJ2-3	CASSKRQGITDTQYF	TGTGCCAGCAGCAAAAGACAGGGGATTACAGATACGCAGTATTTT
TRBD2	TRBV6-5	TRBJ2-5	CASSSPSGPGETQYF	TGTGCCAGCAGCTCCCCTAGCGGGCCGGGGGAGACCCAGTACTTC
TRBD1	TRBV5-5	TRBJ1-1	CASYIGTERTEAFF	TGTGCCAGCTATATTGGGACAGAGAGGACTGAAGCTTTCTTT
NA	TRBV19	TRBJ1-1	CASGTKNTEAFF	TGTGCCAGCGGGACAAAGAACACTGAAGCTTTCTTT
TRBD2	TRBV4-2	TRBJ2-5	CASSQETGTSGGSQETQYF	TGTGCCAGCAGCCAAGAGACCGGGACTAGCGGGGGGTCTCAAGAGACCCAGTACTTC
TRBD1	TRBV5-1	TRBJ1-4	CASSLVGTGSEKLFF	TGCGCCAGCAGCTTGGTTGGGACAGGGAGTGAAAAACTGTTTTTT
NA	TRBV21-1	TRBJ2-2	CASSKESGPGNIGELFF	TGTGCCAGCAGCAAAGAGTCTGGGCCAGGGAACATCGGGGAGCTGTTTTTT
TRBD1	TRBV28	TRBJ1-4	CASSTPTGEGEKLFF	TGTGCCAGCAGTACCCCGACAGGGGAAGGTGAAAAACTGTTTTTT
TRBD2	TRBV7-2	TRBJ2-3	CASSLGGMGGTDTQYF	TGTGCCAGCAGCTTAGGCGGTATGGGGGGGACAGATACGCAGTATTTT
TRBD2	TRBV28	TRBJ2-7	CASSGSGGPREQYF	TGTGCCAGCAGTGGTAGCGGGGGCCCTCGTGAGCAGTACTTC
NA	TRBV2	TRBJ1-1	CASRFWGAEAFF	TGTGCCAGCAGGTTTTGGGGCGCTGAAGCTTTCTTT
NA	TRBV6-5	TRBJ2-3	CASIPSGADTQYF	TGTGCCAGCATTCCGTCGGGGGCAGATACGCAGTATTTT
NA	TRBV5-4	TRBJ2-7	CASSLEQGMFYEQYF	TGTGCCAGCAGCTTGGAACAGGGAATGTTCTACGAGCAGTACTTC
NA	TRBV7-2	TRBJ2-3	CASSNPPGSDTQYF	TGTGCCAGCAGCAACCCTCCGGGTAGCGATACGCAGTATTTT
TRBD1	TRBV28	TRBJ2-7	CASSSSGTARYEQYF	TGTGCCAGCAGTTCATCCGGGACAGCACGCTACGAGCAGTACTTC
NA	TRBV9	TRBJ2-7	CASSVGWSSEQYF	TGTGCCAGCAGCGTAGGTTGGAGTTCCGAGCAGTACTTC
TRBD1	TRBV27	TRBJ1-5	CASSQQGFSNQPQHF	TGTGCCAGCAGTCAACAGGGGTTCAGCAATCAGCCCCAGCATTTT
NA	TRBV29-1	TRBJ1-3	CSVETPQSYGNTIYF	TGCAGCGTTGAAACACCCCAGTCATATGGAAACACCATATATTTT
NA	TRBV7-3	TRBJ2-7	CASSPGGSYEQYF	TGTGCCAGCAGCCCCGGCGGCTCCTACGAGCAGTACTTC
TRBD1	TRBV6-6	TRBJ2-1	CASSPPGQGNEQFF	TGTGCCAGCAGTCCCCCGGGACAGGGAAATGAGCAGTTCTTC
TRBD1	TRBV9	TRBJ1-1	CASSGDSEREAFF	TGTGCCAGCAGCGGGGACAGCGAGCGTGAAGCTTTCTTT
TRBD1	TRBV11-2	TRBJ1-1	CASSSSGGLGNTEAFF	TGTGCCAGCAGCTCTTCAGGGGGCTTGGGGAACACTGAAGCTTTCTTT
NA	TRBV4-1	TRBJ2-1	CASSQVLPGVANEQFF	TGCGCCAGCAGCCAAGTTTTGCCGGGGGTCGCCAATGAGCAGTTCTTC